This TCR beta chain originates from a study of molecular identifiers for immune sequencing clone quantification. Study-level points and caveats: Effector cells had over 98% of their molecules in clones above 20 RNA copies, while naive cells had under 1%.

CDR1 and CDR2 from the germline V gene are MGHRA and YSYEKL. The CDR3 runs 14 residues. V lost 4 bases and J lost 4, with 8 bases in between. A CD8+CD4-CCR7+CD45RA+ gate was used to sort naive CD8 T cells. This clonotype was counted ten times or more. Antigen: not known. From the PCR reads, TCRdb called clonotypes with MiXCR, one entry per CDR3 protein. The table has about 510,000 distinct CDR3 sequences, about 21% seen once; the top ten hold about 0.8%. Sequencing used naive CD8+ T cells from blood, with Jurkat cell RNA spiked in. Subset: FACS-sorted CD8+CD4-CCR7+CD45RA+ naive T cells. The chain has TRBV4-1 and TRBJ2-6; D unresolved. The receptor comes from a human donor in good health. Some libraries in this study had Jurkat cell RNA spiked in. The CDR3 protein is CASSPRSGANVLTF. In nucleotides, the CDR3 is TGCGCCAGCAGCCCCAGGTCGGGGGCCAACGTCCTGACTTTC.